This T cell receptor beta chain was retrieved from a study of blood T cell repertoires in COVID-19. Study-wide background: From T cells, B-cell-depleted T cells, or PBMCs came the material, which was cDNA or gDNA.

Original processing methods: Nucleated cell counts were estimated from reference gene primer amplification. Measured with immunoSEQ multiplex PCR; TCRdb has only the in-frame clones, and not every one. Clone size and V and J calls were adopted from that table, with D and trimming inferred from the DNA. The data contain hundreds of thousands of clones, nearly 90% of them singletons. CDR3 length equals 13 residues. Germline-derived CDR1 and CDR2 are MNHEY and SVGEGT. V trimming: 5 bases; J trimming: 7 bases; junction bases outside the gene matches: 4. The V call is TRBV6-2 or TRBV6-3, the J call TRBJ1-2; 10 positions agree with TRBD1. The sequence was collected from a woman younger than 35 who had recovered from COVID-19. Material: peripheral blood. CDR3: CASSQGTGVGYTF. CDR3 nucleotide sequence: TGTGCCAGCAGTCAAGGGACAGGGGTTGGCTACACCTTC.